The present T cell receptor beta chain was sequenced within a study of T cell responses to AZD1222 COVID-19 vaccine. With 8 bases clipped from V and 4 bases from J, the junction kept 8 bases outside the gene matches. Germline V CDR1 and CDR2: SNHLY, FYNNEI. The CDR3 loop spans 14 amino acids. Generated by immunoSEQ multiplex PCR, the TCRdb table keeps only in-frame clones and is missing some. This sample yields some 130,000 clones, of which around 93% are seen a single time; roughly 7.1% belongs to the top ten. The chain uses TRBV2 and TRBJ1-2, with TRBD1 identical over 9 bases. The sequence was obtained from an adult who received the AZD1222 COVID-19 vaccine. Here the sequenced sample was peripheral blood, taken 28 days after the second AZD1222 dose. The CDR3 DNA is TGTGCCAGCGGGGGACAGGGAACACCCTATGGCTACACCTTC. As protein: CASGGQGTPYGYTF.